Shown below are 6 T cell receptor beta chains from a single sample sequenced in a study of shared clonotypes between healthy human individuals. Terminally differentiated effector memory CD45RA+ cells were excluded by CCR7 positive selection of CD45RO-negative cells. Sequencing was performed with immunoSEQ multiplex PCR; in TCRdb, only in-frame clones are kept and a portion is missing. Among around 2,000,000 clones listed, more than 85% were seen once. The sequenced sample was naive CD8+ T cells from PBMCs. Receptors were obtained from a man aged 18 to 30 in good health. Some clones in this sample may be carry-over from other donors' samples.

The V and J genes are TRBV7-9 and TRBJ2-2, with D uncertain. Germline V gene lookup returns CDR1 SEHNR and CDR2 FQNEAQ (reference sequence). The CDR3 consists of 11 residues. CDR3: CVQTQTGELFF. Written as DNA, the CDR3 is TGTGTCCAAACCCAGACCGGGGAGCTGTTTTTT. Variable domain in full (rest from reference TRBV7-9 and TRBJ2-2): DTGVSQNPRHKITKRGQNVTFRCDPISEHNRLYWYRQTLGQGPEFLTYFQNEAQLEKSRLLSDRFSAERPKGSFSTLEIQRTEQGDSAMYLCVQTQTGELFFGEGSRLTVL.

This clone was observed once. This chain connects TRBV7-9 to TRBJ2-7, with 7 positions matching TRBD1. This CDR3 comprises 12 residues. Germline V CDR1 and CDR2: SEHNR, FQNEAQ (reference sequence). The ends lost 8 bases at V and 3 bases at J; junction bases unmatched: 4. The DNA for the CDR3 is TGTGCCAGCGGGACAGCTTTCTACGAGCAGTACTTC. It encodes CASGTAFYEQYF.

The chain carries TRBV6-1 and TRBJ1-5, with unresolved D. V gave up 4 bases and J gave up 0 bases, with 10 bases separating them. Germline CDR1 is MNHNS and CDR2 is SASEGT. CDR3 length: 15 amino acids. CDR3 sequence (DNA): TGTGCCAGCAGTGTCCCCCGACGTAGCAATCAGCCCCAGCATTTT. Translation gives CASSVPRRSNQPQHF.

The chain recombines TRBV9 with TRBJ2-1; 10 nucleotides match TRBD2. Germline CDR1 SGDLS, CDR2 YYNGEE. This CDR3 has 19 amino acids. The J segment lost 8 bases and the V segment lost 5 bases, leaving 22 bases of the junction unmatched. In DNA form, the CDR3 reads TGTGCCAGCAGTCCGAAACCAACGTCTTTCATTCTAGCGGGAGATGAGCAGTTCTTC. Its protein is CASSPKPTSFILAGDEQFF.

The V call is TRBV19, the J call TRBJ2-7; TRBD1 matches at 7 bases. Germline values: CDR1 LNHDA, CDR2 SQIVND (reference sequence). The V gene end was trimmed by 5 bases and the J gene end by 8 bases; junction bases not matched to a gene: 15. The CDR3 length is 15 residues. The CDR3 reads CASSQDRNSGSQQYF. Here the CDR3 DNA reads TGTGCCAGTAGTCAGGACAGGAACAGCGGCTCGCAGCAGTACTTC.

The V and J genes are TRBV7-2 and TRBJ2-5; the match to TRBD2 covers 8 bases. The end of the DNA aligns better with TRBJ2-7, so the J call may be wrong. From germline, CDR1 is SGHTA and CDR2 FQGNSA. The CDR3 loop spans 15 amino acids. The chain's CDR3 is CASSLVRGAGAEQYF. CDR3 DNA sequence: TGTGCCAGCAGCTTAGTGCGAGGAGCGGGAGCCGAGCAGTACTTC.